These 14 T cell receptor beta chains originate from one sample sequenced in a study of radiation and T cells in renal cell carcinoma (TCRdb year 2020). The time point label, read with the paper, signifies: blood 2 weeks post-SBRT. The treatment or condition label here, explained by the study, means: 15 Gy SBRT to primary tumor, nephrectomy 4 weeks later. Receptors were amplified or captured by the immunoSEQ multiplex PCR assay. TCRdb's version of the immuneACCESS table is confined to in-frame rearrangements and falls short of the full clone set. An unresolved V gene accounts for under half of the shortfall where checked; the remainder is of unknown origin. Here the sample has about 65,000 clones; around 80% occur a single time. Roughly 7% of the sample rests with the top ten. This specimen consisted of blood, obtained from a patient whose treatment included radiotherapy and nephrectomy. The receptors derive from a man aged 60-69 years with renal cell carcinoma.

The chain has TRBV19 and TRBJ1-3; TRBD1 might be the D (5 bases). In germline, CDR1 is LNHDA, CDR2 SQIVND (reference sequence). The ends were cut back, 3 bases at V and 2 bases at J, with 11 bases in the middle. The length of the CDR3 is 15 residues. The CDR3 is CASSMKTEPGNTIYF. CDR3 nucleotide sequence: TGTGCCAGTAGTATGAAGACAGAACCTGGAAACACCATATATTTT.

This rearrangement joins TRBV6-6 to TRBJ2-3; tentatively, D is TRBD1 or TRBD2 (6 bases each). V was cut by 3 bases and J by 3 bases, with 13 bases left in between. CDR1 is MNHNY and CDR2 is SVGAGI in the germline V gene (reference sequence). This CDR3 spans 15 amino acids. The CDR3 protein is CASSYNGGQTDTQYF. In DNA form, the CDR3 reads TGTGCCAGCAGTTATAACGGGGGACAAACAGATACGCAGTATTTT.

V usage is TRBV19 and J usage is TRBJ2-3, with TRBD2 matching over 15 bases. Germline loops: CDR1 LNHDA, CDR2 SQIVND (reference sequence). The V and J ends lost 6 bases and 4 bases, in that order; junction bases with no gene match: 8. The CDR3 covers 17 residues. Here the CDR3 reads CASRGTSGRPMADTQYF. For the CDR3, the DNA is TGTGCCAGTAGGGGGACTAGCGGGAGGCCGATGGCAGATACGCAGTATTTT. Variable domain in full (rest from reference TRBV19 and TRBJ2-3): DGGITQSPKYLFRKEGQNVTLSCEQNLNHDAMYWYRQDPGQGLRLIYYSQIVNDFQKGDIAEGYSVSREKKESFPLTVTSAQKNPTAFYLCASRGTSGRPMADTQYFGPGTRLTVL.

This chain links TRBV19 with TRBJ2-4, with a weak D call TRBD1 (6 bases). Germline CDR1 and CDR2: LNHDA and SQIVND (reference sequence). Trimming removed 5 bases from V and 2 bases from J, with 16 bases in between. The CDR3 totals 16 residues. Here the CDR3 reads CASSLRGIISKNIQYF. As DNA, the CDR3 is TGTGCCAGTAGTTTAAGGGGGATCATATCCAAAAACATTCAGTACTTC.

This clone was seen once. V is TRBV5-4 and J is TRBJ2-1, with TRBD1 matching over 7 bases. CDR3 length: 17 residues. Losses at the gene ends were 4 bases for V and 4 bases for J; bases not matched to a gene: 14. Germline-derived CDR1 and CDR2 are SGHNT and YYREEE (reference sequence). CDR3 nucleotides: TGTGCCAGCAGCCCCAAGAGGATGGCAGGGGGATACAATGAGCAGTTCTTC. Translating it yields CASSPKRMAGGYNEQFF.

The sample holds a few counts of this clone. This chain connects TRBV7-2 to TRBJ2-3; 11 nucleotides align to TRBD2. J was trimmed by 4 bases and V by 7 bases; bases with no gene match: 4. Per the germline V gene, CDR1 is SGHTA and CDR2 is FQGNSA. The CDR3 covers 14 residues. CDR3 nucleotide sequence: TGTGCCAGCAACCTAGCGGGAGGTTCAGATACGCAGTATTTT. This sequence encodes CASNLAGGSDTQYF.

The genes are TRBV27 and TRBJ1-1; no firm D call. CDR1 and CDR2 from the germline V gene are MNHEY and SMNVEV (reference sequence). Trimming pared 1 base from V and 0 bases from J, leaving 9 bases between. CDR3 size: 15 residues. The CDR3 is CASSLLDVMNTEAFF. The CDR3 DNA reads as TGTGCCAGCAGTTTATTGGACGTCATGAACACTGAAGCTTTCTTT.

The V call is TRBV18, the J call TRBJ1-3; D is undetermined. The CDR3 is 15 amino acids. V lost 3 bases to trimming and J lost 0 bases, with 9 bases between them. Germline V gene lookup returns CDR1 KGHSH and CDR2 LQKENI. The CDR3 DNA sequence: TGTGCCAGCTCACCTACCGACCGCTCTGGAAACACCATATATTTT. This codes for CASSPTDRSGNTIYF.

The chain has TRBV5-1 and TRBJ2-2, with 15 nucleotides matching TRBD2. CDR3 size: 19 residues. V lost 2 bases, J lost 6 bases, and 11 bases stayed unmatched. Germline CDR1 SGHRS, CDR2 YFSETQ. This CDR3 is CASSFPRTSGGAEPGELFF. The CDR3 bases are TGCGCCAGCAGCTTCCCCCGGACTAGCGGGGGGGCGGAACCCGGGGAGCTGTTTTTT.

The genes are TRBV4-1 and TRBJ1-4; 7 nucleotides agree with TRBD1. Germline V gene lookup returns CDR1 MGHRA and CDR2 YSYEKL. V lost 0 bases, J lost 4 bases, and 11 bases stayed unmatched. The CDR3 runs to 18 residues. This chain's CDR3 is CASSQDALGTAFNEKLFF. The CDR3 nucleotides read TGCGCCAGCAGCCAAGATGCCCTTGGGACAGCCTTTAATGAAAAACTGTTTTTT.

This clone was seen just once. V and J are TRBV6-1 and TRBJ1-5, with 12 positions matching TRBD1. Germline V gene sequence: CDR1 MNHNS, CDR2 SASEGT. V lost 0 bases and J lost 7; bases outside the gene matches: 10. The CDR3 covers 18 residues. CDR3 in amino acids: CASSEAPGQGAIGQPQHF. CDR3 nucleotide sequence: TGTGCCAGCAGTGAAGCTCCGGGACAGGGGGCGATTGGACAGCCCCAGCATTTT.

The V gene is TRBV7-2, the J gene TRBJ2-5; D gene uncertain. Per the germline V gene, CDR1 is SGHTA and CDR2 is FQGNSA. The length of the CDR3 is 11 residues. With 2 bases removed from V and 4 bases from J, the gap between germline ends came to 2 bases. The CDR3 loop is CASSLIETQYF. CDR3 DNA: TGTGCCAGCAGCTTAATAGAGACCCAGTACTTC.

This clone has just a few counts. The chain couples TRBV30 to TRBJ1-1, with 7 bases identical to TRBD1. Germline loops: CDR1 GTSNPN, CDR2 SVGIG (reference sequence). Unmatched junction bases numbered 8, after V lost 4 bases and J lost 3 bases. CDR3 length: 14 amino acids. The CDR3 loop reads CAWNRGTAYTEAFF. The CDR3 bases are TGTGCCTGGAACCGTGGGACAGCCTACACTGAAGCTTTCTTT.

The chain has TRBV28 and TRBJ1-2, with 8 bases aligning to TRBD1. After removal of 4 bases from V and 4 bases from J, the junction contained 8 bases not matched to a gene. Germline V gene sequence: CDR1 MDHEN, CDR2 SYDVKM. The CDR3 length is 15 residues. This chain's CDR3 is CASSSSGGRRYGYTF. DNA of the CDR3: TGTGCCAGCAGTTCCTCAGGGGGCAGGCGCTATGGCTACACCTTC.